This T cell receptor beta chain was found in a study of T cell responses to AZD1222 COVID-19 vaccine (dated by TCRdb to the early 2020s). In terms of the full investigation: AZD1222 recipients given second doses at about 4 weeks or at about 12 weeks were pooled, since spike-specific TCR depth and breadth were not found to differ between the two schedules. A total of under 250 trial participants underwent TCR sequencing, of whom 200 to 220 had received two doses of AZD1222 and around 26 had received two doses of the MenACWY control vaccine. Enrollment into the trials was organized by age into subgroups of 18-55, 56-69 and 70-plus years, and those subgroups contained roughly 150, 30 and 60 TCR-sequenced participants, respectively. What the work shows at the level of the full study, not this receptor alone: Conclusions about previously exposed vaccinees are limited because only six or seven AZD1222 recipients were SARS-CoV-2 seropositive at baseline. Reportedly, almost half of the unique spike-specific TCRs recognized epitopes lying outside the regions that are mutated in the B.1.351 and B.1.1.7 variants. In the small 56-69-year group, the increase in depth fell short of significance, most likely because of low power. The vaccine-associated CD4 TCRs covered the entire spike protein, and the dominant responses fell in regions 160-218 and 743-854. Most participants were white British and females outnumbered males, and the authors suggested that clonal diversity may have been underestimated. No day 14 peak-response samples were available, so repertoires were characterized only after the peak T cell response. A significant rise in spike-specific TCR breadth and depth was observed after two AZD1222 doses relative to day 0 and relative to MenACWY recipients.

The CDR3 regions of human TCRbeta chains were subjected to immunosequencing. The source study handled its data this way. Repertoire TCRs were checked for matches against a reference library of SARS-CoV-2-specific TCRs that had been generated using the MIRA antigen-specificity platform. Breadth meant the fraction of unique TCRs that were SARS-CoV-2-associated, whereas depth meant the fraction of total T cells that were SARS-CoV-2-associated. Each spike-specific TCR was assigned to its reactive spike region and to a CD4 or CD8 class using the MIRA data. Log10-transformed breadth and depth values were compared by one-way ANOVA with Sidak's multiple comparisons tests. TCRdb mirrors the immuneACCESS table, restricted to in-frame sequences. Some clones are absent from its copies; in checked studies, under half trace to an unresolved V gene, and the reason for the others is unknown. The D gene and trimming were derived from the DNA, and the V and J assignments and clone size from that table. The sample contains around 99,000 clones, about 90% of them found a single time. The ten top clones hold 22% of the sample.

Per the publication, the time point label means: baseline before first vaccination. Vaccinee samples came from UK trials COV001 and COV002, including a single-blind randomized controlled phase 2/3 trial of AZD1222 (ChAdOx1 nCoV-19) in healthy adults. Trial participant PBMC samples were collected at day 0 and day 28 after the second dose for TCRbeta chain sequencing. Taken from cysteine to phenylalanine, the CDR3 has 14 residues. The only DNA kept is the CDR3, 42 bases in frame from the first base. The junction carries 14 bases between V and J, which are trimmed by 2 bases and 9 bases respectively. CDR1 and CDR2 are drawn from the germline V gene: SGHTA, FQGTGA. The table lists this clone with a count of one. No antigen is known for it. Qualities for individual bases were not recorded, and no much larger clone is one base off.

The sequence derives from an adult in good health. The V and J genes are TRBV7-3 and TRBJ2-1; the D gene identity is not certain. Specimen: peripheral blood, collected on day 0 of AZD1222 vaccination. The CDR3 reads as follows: CASSLGGTATEQFF. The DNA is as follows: TGTGCCAGCAGCTTAGGCGGCACTGCGACTGAGCAGTTCTTC.